This TCR beta chain was recorded in a study of T cells after yellow fever vaccination. Generation of TCR cDNA used 5'RACE template switching (which added a universal primer site and UMIs). TCRdb reprocessed the 5' RACE reads via MiXCR and lists one record per CDR3 protein. The data show roughly 400,000 distinct CDR3 sequences, with 18% seen just once and around 17% held by the top ten. About this clonotype: Its specificity is not known.

General observations from the study: A small share of clonotypes appeared in both CD4 and CD8 compartments. A faster peak, day 5 versus 15, was reached by the weaker secondary response. The presence of abundant clonotypes contaminating from the bulk population was possible in FACS-sorted repertoires.

Source: PBMCs, taken before the yellow fever booster vaccination. The TCR sequence derives from a young man who received the YFV17D yellow fever vaccine.

The CDR3 protein is CASSYTDRGQHF. The CDR3 nucleotides are TGTGCCAGCAGTTACACGGACAGGGGCCAGCATTTT. The chain uses TRBV6-2 or TRBV6-3 and TRBJ1-5; 9 bases map to TRBD1. Germline CDR1 and CDR2: MNHEY and SVGEGT. The CDR3 totals 12 residues. The ends lost 2 bases at V and 12 bases at J; junction bases unmatched: 2.